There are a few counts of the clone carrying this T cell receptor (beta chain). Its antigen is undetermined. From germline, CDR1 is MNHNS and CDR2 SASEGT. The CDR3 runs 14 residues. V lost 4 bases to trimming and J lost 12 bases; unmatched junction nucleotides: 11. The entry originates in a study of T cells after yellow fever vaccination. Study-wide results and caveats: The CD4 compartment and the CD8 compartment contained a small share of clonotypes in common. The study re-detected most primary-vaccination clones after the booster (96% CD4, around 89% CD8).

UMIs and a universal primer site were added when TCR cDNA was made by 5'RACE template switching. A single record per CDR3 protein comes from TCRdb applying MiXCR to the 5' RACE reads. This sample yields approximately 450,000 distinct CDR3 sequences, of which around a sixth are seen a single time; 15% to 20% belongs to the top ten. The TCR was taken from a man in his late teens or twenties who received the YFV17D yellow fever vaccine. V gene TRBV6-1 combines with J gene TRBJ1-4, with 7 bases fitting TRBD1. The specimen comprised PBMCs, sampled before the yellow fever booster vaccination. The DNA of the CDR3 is TGTGCCAGCAGTGCCGGGACAGCGGACCCTGAACTGTTTTTT. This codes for CASSAGTADPELFF.